This is a list of T cell receptor beta chains from one sample in a study of beta chain features in type 1 diabetes. Assay used: immunoSEQ multiplex PCR; TCRdb lists only in-frame clones, some missing. The sample consists of 900,000 or so clones, roughly 16% of them appearing once. Sequenced material: naive CD4+ T cells from blood. These receptor sequences come from a woman younger than 30 in good health. The CDR3 runs from the conserved cysteine through the conserved F or W. Each record gives: D gene, clone size, V gene, J gene, CDR3 protein, CDR3 DNA. The D gene is left open where the match is weak. Rows give clone size only sometimes, using once, few, many, or a class for an expanded clone.

NA	few	TRBV5-1	TRBJ2-5	CASSLVSGRETQYF	TGCGCCAGCAGCTTGGTGTCAGGACGGGAGACCCAGTACTTC
NA	few	TRBV7-2	TRBJ2-3	CASSLGLGTDTQYF	TGTGCCAGCAGCTTGGGACTGGGCACAGATACGCAGTATTTT
NA	few	TRBV6-6	TRBJ1-3	CAINNLPGNTIYF	TGTGCCATCAACAATTTACCTGGAAACACCATATATTTT
NA	NA	TRBV7-9	TRBJ2-5	CASSSRGETQYF	TGTGCCAGCAGCTCCCGGGGGGAGACCCAGTACTTC
TRBD2	NA	TRBV7-8	TRBJ2-3	CASSLGTSKRDTQYF	TGTGCCAGCAGCTTAGGGACTAGCAAGCGGGATACGCAGTATTTT
NA	NA	TRBV28	TRBJ1-5	CASTAVGVGQPQHF	TGTGCCAGCACCGCGGTGGGGGTTGGTCAGCCCCAGCATTTT
TRBD1	NA	TRBV5-1	TRBJ2-5	CASSVEARTGRETQYF	TGCGCCAGCAGCGTGGAGGCCCGGACAGGGCGGGAGACCCAGTACTTC
NA	few	TRBV25-1	TRBJ1-2	CASRGGNYGYTF	TGTGCCAGCCGGGGGGGTAACTATGGCTACACCTTC
TRBD2	few	TRBV15	TRBJ2-1	CATSKGLAGQNEQFF	TGTGCCACCAGCAAGGGACTAGCGGGACAAAATGAGCAGTTCTTC
NA	NA	TRBV7-3	TRBJ2-1	CASSLGASLSNEQFF	TGTGCCAGCAGCTTAGGGGCGTCCCTCAGTAATGAGCAGTTCTTC
NA	few	TRBV6-5	TRBJ2-3	CASSYSTSPDTQYF	TGTGCCAGCAGTTACTCAACTAGTCCAGATACGCAGTATTTT
TRBD1	NA	TRBV14	TRBJ2-3	CASSQYREGAPYF	TGTGCCAGCAGCCAATATCGAGAGGGGGCGCCGTATTTT
NA	NA	TRBV7-9	TRBJ1-1	CASSTVTEAFF	TGTGCCAGCAGCACTGTAACTGAAGCTTTCTTT
TRBD2	NA	TRBV5-4	TRBJ2-5	CASSLGASGRLETQYF	TGTGCCAGCAGCCTAGGGGCTAGCGGGAGGTTGGAGACCCAGTACTTC
TRBD2	few	TRBV14	TRBJ2-7	CASSQLSGDSYEQYF	TGTGCCAGCAGCCAACTTAGCGGGGACTCCTACGAGCAGTACTTC
NA	NA	TRBV6-5	TRBJ2-3	CASTGSGTDTQYF	TGTGCCAGCACGGGGAGCGGCACAGATACGCAGTATTTT